This T cell receptor (beta chain) was identified in a study of T-cell reconstitution after alpha-beta-depleted transplantation in children. Trimming took off 4 bases at V and 5 bases at J, with 15 bases between the two ends. Germline CDR1 and CDR2: MNHNS and SASEGT. CDR3 length: 15 residues. The TCRbeta library incorporated unique molecular identifiers. In TCRdb, the PCR reads were re-called with MiXCR into one record per CDR3 protein. Among 190,000 or so distinct CDR3 sequences listed, 5% to 7.5% were seen once. This sample comprised PBMCs, obtained before TCRalphabeta/CD19-depleted stem cell transplant. V is TRBV6-1 and J is TRBJ2-1, with D tentatively TRBD1 (6 bases). The clonotype was recovered from a girl less than two years old with combined immunodeficiency, due to receive a stem cell transplant. CDR3 sequence reads: CASSGPGQKDNEQFF. Here the CDR3 DNA reads TGTGCCAGCAGTGGCCCTGGACAGAAAGACAATGAGCAGTTCTTC.